The 3 T cell receptor beta chains below were found in one sample sequenced in a study of T cell responses to AZD1222 COVID-19 vaccine. The repertoire was sequenced with immunoSEQ multiplex PCR; TCRdb's copy has only in-frame clones and lacks some. The table has 80,000 to 90,000 clones, over 75% seen once. The sequences come from peripheral blood, collected on day 0 of MenACWY control vaccination. These receptors all come from an adult in good health.

The genes are TRBV5-1 and TRBJ2-1, with 8 bases lining up with TRBD2. After removal of 8 bases from V and 6 bases from J, the junction contained 10 bases not matched to a gene. Germline V gene data show CDR1 as SGHRS and CDR2 as YFSETQ. The CDR3 is 14 residues long. The CDR3 is CASSHPGTSNEQFF. The CDR3 DNA reads as TGCGCCAGTTCTCATCCCGGGACTAGCAATGAGCAGTTCTTC.

CDR3 DNA sequence: TGTGCCAGCTCACAGCAGGGCTCTGCCGGTGGCTACACCTTC. It specifies CASSQQGSAGGYTF. This rearrangement joins TRBV18 to TRBJ1-2; maybe TRBD1 (5 bases). The germline V and J ends were trimmed by 4 bases and 7 bases, with 16 bases remaining between them. Germline loops: CDR1 KGHSH, CDR2 LQKENI. This CDR3 comprises 14 residues.

This clone was detected once. This chain's CDR3 is CAWRRDRADTQYF. DNA of the CDR3: TGTGCCTGGCGCCGGGACAGGGCAGATACGCAGTATTTT. This chain connects TRBV30 to TRBJ2-3; 9 positions match TRBD1. The length of the CDR3 is 13 residues. V lost 5 bases, J lost 4 bases, and 4 bases stayed unmatched. Germline CDR1 reads GTSNPN; CDR2 reads SVGIG (reference sequence).